Following are 29 T cell receptor beta chains from one sample sequenced in a study of OX40 agonist ivuxolimab in advanced cancers. Using immunoSEQ multiplex PCR, the repertoire was profiled, and TCRdb retains in-frame clones only, with some absent. This table has about 59,000 clones, about 85% appearing once. The sequencing here drew on CD4+ or CD8+ T cells sorted from blood, taken in a trial of the OX40 agonist ivuxolimab. All receptors come from an adult with an advanced solid tumor such as melanoma, head and neck, liver or kidney cancer.

The chain has TRBV11-2 and TRBJ2-3; 7 nucleotides align to TRBD1. Germline V lookup: CDR1 SGHAT, CDR2 FQNNGV. The CDR3 has 18 amino acids. J was trimmed by 0 bases and V by 3 bases; bases with no gene match: 12. The CDR3 coding sequence is TGTGCCAGCAGCTTGGGTGGGAGAGGGGGCCCGAGCACAGATACGCAGTATTTT. Translation: CASSLGGRGGPSTDTQYF.

The chain combines TRBV5-4 with TRBJ2-3, with 7 bases matching TRBD2. After removal of 0 bases from V and 6 bases from J, the junction contained 7 bases not matched to a gene. Germline V gene data show CDR1 as SGHNT and CDR2 as YYREEE (reference sequence). This CDR3 has 15 amino acids. CDR3 amino acids: CASSLELAIRDTQYF. DNA of the CDR3: TGTGCCAGCAGCTTGGAACTAGCGATTAGGGATACGCAGTATTTT.

The CDR3 sequence: CASSLEQAANTGELFF. The DNA for the CDR3 is TGTGCCAGCAGCTTAGAACAGGCCGCGAACACCGGGGAGCTGTTTTTT. The chain recombines TRBV11-2 with TRBJ2-2, with D perhaps TRBD1 (5 bases). Trimming shortened V by 0 bases and J by 0 bases, and 8 bases separated the two germline ends. Looked up from germline, CDR1 is SGHAT and CDR2 is FQNNGV. The CDR3 covers 16 residues.

V gene TRBV18 combines with J gene TRBJ2-1; D assignment may be TRBD1 or TRBD2 (5 bases each). Trimming left V 0 bases short and J 5 bases short, with 20 bases between. Germline lookup yields CDR1 KGHSH and CDR2 LQKENI. This CDR3 has 18 residues. As DNA, the CDR3 is TGTGCCAGCTCACCACCCCTTATGAGCAGGGAGTTCAACAATGAGCAGTTCTTC. It is translated as CASSPPLMSREFNNEQFF.

This clone has more than one count but fewer than ten. The V gene is TRBV29-1, the J gene TRBJ2-5; possible D gene TRBD2, 6 bases. The CDR3 extends over 14 amino acids. Trimming stripped 3 bases from V and 2 bases from J, with 13 bases between. CDR1 and CDR2 (germline): SQVTM, ANQGSEA. The CDR3 sequence: CSVDLYGGQETQYF. In DNA form, the CDR3 reads TGCAGCGTTGACCTTTATGGGGGGCAAGAGACCCAGTACTTC.

This clone was detected only once. The V call is TRBV7-2, the J call TRBJ2-5; 11 bases map to TRBD2. The CDR3 covers 16 residues. Trimming removed 1 base from V and 7 bases from J; junction bases left unmatched: 8. The germline gives CDR1 SGHTA, CDR2 FQGNSA. The CDR3, as DNA: TGTGCCAGCAGCTTAGGGACTAGCGGGCCCCAGTTGACCCAGTACTTC. Encoded protein: CASSLGTSGPQLTQYF.

This clone appeared a single time. The CDR3 region has the DNA TGTGCCAGCAGCTTAGGCCCCGGGGACCAATACAATGAGCAGTTCTTC. Encoded protein: CASSLGPGDQYNEQFF. The gene calls are TRBV7-2 and TRBJ2-1, with D perhaps given as TRBD1 or TRBD2 (5 bases each). In germline, CDR1 is SGHTA, CDR2 FQGNSA. This CDR3 comprises 16 residues. The V end was cut by 1 base, the J end by 4 bases, with 14 bases between.

This rearrangement joins TRBV7-9 to TRBJ2-3, with D tentatively TRBD1 (5 bases). The CDR3 is 15 amino acids. V shed 0 bases and J shed 6 bases, with 13 bases lying between them. Looked up from germline, CDR1 is SEHNR and CDR2 is FQNEAQ (reference sequence). In DNA, the CDR3 is TGTGCCAGCAGCTTAGCTAGCCAGGGTTCGGATACGCAGTATTTT. Translation: CASSLASQGSDTQYF.

This rearrangement joins TRBV4-2 to TRBJ2-6, with D tentatively TRBD2 (6 bases). Germline loops: CDR1 LGHNA, CDR2 YNFKEQ. Trimming pared 4 bases from V and 3 bases from J, leaving 16 bases between. The CDR3 has 17 residues. This chain's CDR3 is CASSPGTVSGGANVLTF. DNA of the CDR3: TGTGCCAGCAGCCCCGGGACTGTGAGTGGTGGGGCCAACGTCCTGACTTTC.

V usage is TRBV9 and J usage is TRBJ2-3; TRBD2 aligns across 12 bases. Germline V gives CDR1 SGDLS, CDR2 YYNGEE. After removal of 4 bases from V and 6 bases from J, the junction contained 3 bases not matched to a gene. The CDR3 has 14 residues. CDR3 in amino acids: CASSFLAGGDTQYF. CDR3 nucleotide sequence: TGTGCCAGCAGCTTCCTAGCGGGAGGGGATACGCAGTATTTT.

The gene calls are TRBV27 and TRBJ1-6, with 9 bases lining up with TRBD1. This CDR3 comprises 15 residues. V lost 5 bases to trimming and J lost 5 bases; unmatched junction nucleotides: 4. Germline-derived CDR1 and CDR2 are MNHEY and SMNVEV (reference sequence). The DNA for the CDR3 is TGTGCCAGCAGTGACAGGGGGAAAAATAATTCACCCCTCCACTTT. It translates to CASSDRGKNNSPLHF.

CDR3 loop: CASSFGALGELFF. The DNA of the CDR3 is TGTGCCAGCAGCTTCGGCGCGCTCGGGGAGCTGTTTTTT. The V and J genes are TRBV5-8 and TRBJ2-2; no clear D. Germline values: CDR1 SGHTS, CDR2 YDEGEE. V gave up 2 bases and J gave up 7 bases, with 9 bases separating them. The CDR3 sequence is 13 residues long.

This chain connects TRBV28 to TRBJ1-2, with 7 bases aligning to TRBD1. Unmatched junction bases numbered 15, after V lost 5 bases and J lost 3 bases. Germline CDR1 reads MDHEN; CDR2 reads SYDVKM. CDR3 length equals 17 residues. The CDR3: CASSIPPSAGGDYGYTF. DNA of the CDR3: TGTGCCAGCAGTATTCCACCTTCCGCAGGGGGGGACTATGGCTACACCTTC.

This sequence joins TRBV27 and TRBJ2-3, with D perhaps given as TRBD1 or TRBD2 (5 bases each). This CDR3 region has 15 residues. Trimming stripped 6 bases from V and 6 bases from J, with 19 bases between. The V gene's germline CDR1 is MNHEY and CDR2 SMNVEV (reference sequence). CDR3 amino acids: CASSSSEGWGDTQYF. Here the CDR3 DNA reads TGTGCCAGCAGCTCTTCCGAGGGTTGGGGGGATACGCAGTATTTT.

This chain links TRBV7-9 with TRBJ2-3; 7 nucleotides align to TRBD1. CDR3 length: 14 residues. The germline gives CDR1 SEHNR, CDR2 FQNEAQ (reference sequence). V lost 7 bases and J lost 2; bases outside the gene matches: 6. CDR3 nucleotides: TGTGCCAGCAAAACAGGGGCGCTCACAGATACGCAGTATTTT. Protein product: CASKTGALTDTQYF.

The chain links TRBV30 to TRBJ2-1; tentatively, D is TRBD2 (5 bases). Germline-derived CDR1 and CDR2 are GTSNPN and SVGIG (reference sequence). The V end was cut by 7 bases, the J end by 8 bases, with 12 bases between. The CDR3 length is 11 residues. The CDR3 bases are TGTGCCTACACGGGGTTGCATGAGCAGTTCTTC. It specifies CAYTGLHEQFF. Based on the CDR3 plus reference TRBV30 and TRBJ2-1, the full variable domain is SQTIHQWPATLVQPVGSPLSLECTVEGTSNPNLYWYRQAAGRGLQLLFYSVGIGQISSEVPQNLSASRPQDRQFILSSKKLLLSDSGFYLCAYTGLHEQFFGPGTRLTVL.

The chain combines TRBV5-8 with TRBJ2-3; weak D call: TRBD2 (5 bases). Per germline, CDR1 SGHTS and CDR2 YDEGEE. V lost 2 bases, J lost 0 bases, and 7 bases lay in between. The CDR3 has 14 residues. CDR3 residues: CASSLGSSTDTQYF. CDR3 nucleotide sequence: TGTGCCAGCAGCTTAGGGAGTAGCACAGATACGCAGTATTTT.

V usage is TRBV11-1 and J usage is TRBJ2-5; 9 nucleotides match TRBD1. The CDR3 sequence is 13 residues long. V gave up 6 bases and J gave up 5 bases; unmatched junction bases: 4. In germline, CDR1 is SGHAT, CDR2 FQDESV (reference sequence). DNA of the CDR3: TGTGCCAGCAGACTGACAGGGGGGGAGACCCAGTACTTC. It specifies CASRLTGGETQYF.

J is TRBJ2-2 and V is TRBV15, with 7 nucleotides matching TRBD1. Trimming removed 0 bases from V and 6 bases from J; junction bases left unmatched: 4. CDR1 LNHNV and CDR2 YYDKDF come from the germline V gene (reference sequence). This CDR3 is built from 15 residues. The CDR3 bases are TGTGCCACCAGCAGAGATAGGACAGGTGCCGGGGAGCTGTTTTTT. It is translated as CATSRDRTGAGELFF.

In regard to this clone: One end of the junction is discordant with germline, which a read error may explain. The rearrangement uses TRBV6-5 and TRBJ2-1, with 7 bases matching TRBD1. CDR3 length equals 13 residues. The V gene's germline CDR1 is MNHEY and CDR2 SVGAGI. The CDR3 here is CASSSEPGQKGVF. CDR3 sequence (DNA): TGTGCCAGCAGTTCCGAGCCGGGACAGAAGGGAGTCTTC.

The V gene is TRBV6-5, the J gene TRBJ2-2; D may be TRBD1 (6 bases). The germline V gene encodes CDR1 MNHEY and CDR2 SVGAGI. The CDR3 covers 14 residues. The ends were cut back, 3 bases at V and 5 bases at J, with 10 bases in the middle. In DNA form, the CDR3 reads TGTGCCAGCAGTTATCTGGGGGCGACCGGGGAGCTGTTTTTT. This sequence encodes CASSYLGATGELFF.

This rearrangement joins TRBV5-6 to TRBJ2-5; maybe TRBD1 (5 bases). V dropped 1 base and J dropped 4 bases, with 14 bases sitting between them. The CDR3 sequence is 15 residues long. Germline-derived CDR1 and CDR2 are SGHDT and YYEEEE. The CDR3 DNA follows: TGTGCCAGCAGCTTGAGGCAGGGTCGAGGAGAGACCCAGTACTTC. This encodes CASSLRQGRGETQYF.

The chain has TRBV6-1 and TRBJ2-1, with D possibly TRBD1 on 5 matching bases. The CDR3 sequence is 17 residues long. The V gene lost 0 bases and the J gene lost 0 bases, with 12 bases spanning the gap. The germline V gene encodes CDR1 MNHNS and CDR2 SASEGT. The CDR3 DNA is TGTGCCAGCAGTGAAGCGGCAGGGTGGAGCTCCTACAATGAGCAGTTCTTC. Translating it yields CASSEAAGWSSYNEQFF.

The chain combines TRBV19 with TRBJ1-2, with D perhaps TRBD1 (5 bases). The CDR3 covers 16 residues. CDR1 is LNHDA, CDR2 SQIVND, per germline (reference sequence). The V end lost 3 bases, the J end lost 6 bases, and 20 bases lay between the germline ends. The CDR3 region is CASSISGFVQEHGYTF. CDR3 nucleotide sequence: TGTGCCAGTAGTATTTCTGGATTCGTACAGGAGCATGGCTACACCTTC.

The V call is TRBV6-1, the J call TRBJ2-4, with TRBD1 identical over 8 bases. The CDR3 is 12 residues long. J was trimmed by 7 bases and V by 10 bases; bases with no gene match: 6. Germline lookup yields CDR1 MNHNS and CDR2 SASEGT. This chain's CDR3 is CATGQGLNIQYF. In DNA form, the CDR3 reads TGTGCCACTGGACAGGGCCTGAACATTCAGTACTTC.

The J gene is TRBJ2-1, the V gene TRBV28, with 12 bases that match TRBD2. CDR3 length: 18 amino acids. V lost 8 bases, J lost 0 bases, and 11 bases stayed unmatched. The germline gives CDR1 MDHEN, CDR2 SYDVKM. The CDR3 nucleotides are TGTGCCAGCCGTCCGGGACTAGCGGGCGGAAGCTCCTACAATGAGCAGTTCTTC. Encoded protein: CASRPGLAGGSSYNEQFF.

The chain combines TRBV29-1 with TRBJ2-1; D is unclear. Trimming took off 7 bases at V and 0 bases at J, with 16 bases between the two ends. This CDR3 comprises 15 residues. Germline V gives CDR1 SQVTM, CDR2 ANQGSEA. CDR3 in amino acids: CSAERPLSSYNEQFF. CDR3 bases: TGCAGCGCCGAACGCCCCCTGAGCTCCTACAATGAGCAGTTCTTC.

This chain connects TRBV7-2 to TRBJ2-1; D may be TRBD1 or TRBD2 (6 bases each). Germline V gene sequence: CDR1 SGHTA, CDR2 FQGNSA. The CDR3 is made up of 15 amino acids. The V gene lost 5 bases and the J gene lost 0 bases, with 11 bases spanning the gap. The CDR3 is CASSVEGGSYNEQFF. In DNA, the CDR3 is TGTGCCAGCAGCGTAGAGGGGGGCTCCTACAATGAGCAGTTCTTC.

The CDR3 DNA follows: TGTGCCAGCAGCTTGGGGGACAGGGCCTCGATGGAGCAGTACTTC. Amino acid sequence: CASSLGDRASMEQYF. The rearrangement links TRBV5-8 to TRBJ2-7; 9 positions agree with TRBD1. V lost 0 bases to trimming and J lost 7 bases; unmatched junction nucleotides: 8. The germline V gene encodes CDR1 SGHTS and CDR2 YDEGEE. The length of the CDR3 is 15 residues.